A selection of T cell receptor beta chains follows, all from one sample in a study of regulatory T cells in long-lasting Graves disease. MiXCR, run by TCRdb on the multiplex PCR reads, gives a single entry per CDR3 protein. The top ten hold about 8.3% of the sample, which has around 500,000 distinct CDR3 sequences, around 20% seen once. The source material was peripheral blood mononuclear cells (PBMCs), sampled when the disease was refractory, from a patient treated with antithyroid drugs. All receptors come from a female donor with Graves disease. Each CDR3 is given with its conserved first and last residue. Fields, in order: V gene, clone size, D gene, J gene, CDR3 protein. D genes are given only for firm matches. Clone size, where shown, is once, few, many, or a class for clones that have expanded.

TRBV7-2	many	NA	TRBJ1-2	CASSLTHPGSGYTF
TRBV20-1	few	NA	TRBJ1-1	CSAREMEGNTEAFF
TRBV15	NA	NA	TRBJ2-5	CATSRPSNRETQYF
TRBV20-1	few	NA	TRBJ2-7	CSARGLTYEQYF
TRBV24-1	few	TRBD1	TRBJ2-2	CATSGDRDYTGELFF
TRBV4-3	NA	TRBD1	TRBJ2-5	CASSHLTGAGETQYF
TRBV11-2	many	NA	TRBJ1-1	CASSLTVTNTEAFF
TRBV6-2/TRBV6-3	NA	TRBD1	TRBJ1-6	CASSPPGQGRSPLHF
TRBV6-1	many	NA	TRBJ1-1	CASSEPGGTEAFF
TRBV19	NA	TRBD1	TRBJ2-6	CASSPTRQGATGANVLTF
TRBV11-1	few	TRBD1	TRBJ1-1	CASSRRGRLNTEAFF
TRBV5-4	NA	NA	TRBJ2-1	CASSHNRELDNEQFF
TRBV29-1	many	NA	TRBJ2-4	CSVLSGPSRAKNIQYF
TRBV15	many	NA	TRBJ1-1	CATSRLRTDNTEAFF
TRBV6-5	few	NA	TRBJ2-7	CASSLSDGTTYEQYF
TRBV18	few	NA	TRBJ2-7	CASSLSTATYEQYF
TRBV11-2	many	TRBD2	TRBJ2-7	CASSSFETSGTYEQYF
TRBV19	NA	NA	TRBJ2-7	CASRMRLPRKNYEQYF
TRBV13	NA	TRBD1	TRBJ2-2	CASSSRDRESNTGELFF
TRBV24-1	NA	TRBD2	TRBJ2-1	CATSDPGLAGVNEQFF
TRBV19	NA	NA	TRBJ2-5	CASSWGFGPETQYF
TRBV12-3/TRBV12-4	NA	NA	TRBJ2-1	CASLGQEGPDNEQFF
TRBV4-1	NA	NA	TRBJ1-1	CASSQDPSTVNTEAFF
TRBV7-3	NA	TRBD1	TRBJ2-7	CASRSPGQSYEQYF
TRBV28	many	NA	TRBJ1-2	CASSSTGFPGVYTF
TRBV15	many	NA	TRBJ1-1	CATSRDRVNTEAFF
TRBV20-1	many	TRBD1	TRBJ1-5	CSATATGGFQPQHF
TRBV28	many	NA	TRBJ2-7	CASSSPGFGEQYF
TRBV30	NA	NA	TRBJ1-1	CAWSVTGGVAEAFF
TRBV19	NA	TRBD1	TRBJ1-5	CASSKTTGVGGPQHF
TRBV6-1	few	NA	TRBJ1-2	CASSAGGTGDGYTF
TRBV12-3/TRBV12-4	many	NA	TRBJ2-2	CASSLRTGELFF
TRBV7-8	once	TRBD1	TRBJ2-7	CASSPGTGGSYEQHF
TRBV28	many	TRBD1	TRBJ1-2	CASSRLGQGGSGYTF
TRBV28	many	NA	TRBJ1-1	CATSLGGFEAFF
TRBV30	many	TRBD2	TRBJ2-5	CAWTGGQETQYF
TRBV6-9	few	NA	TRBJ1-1	CASSYSEDRAFF
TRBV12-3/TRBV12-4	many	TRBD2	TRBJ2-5	CASSPLAGGQETQYF
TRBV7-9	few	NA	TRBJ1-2	CASSAWQAAGDGYTF
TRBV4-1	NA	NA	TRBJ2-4	CASSPLTRSRAKNIQYF
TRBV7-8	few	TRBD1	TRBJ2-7	CASSKLTGVVQQYF
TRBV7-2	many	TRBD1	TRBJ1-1	CASSLGTGINTEAFF
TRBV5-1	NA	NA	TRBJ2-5	CASSLSTTQETQYF
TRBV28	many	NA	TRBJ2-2	CASSLWAGTGELFF
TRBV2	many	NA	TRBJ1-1	CASSERGGRGEAFF
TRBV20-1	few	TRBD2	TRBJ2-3	CSAKPSGISTDTQYF
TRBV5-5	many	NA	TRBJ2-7	CASSLALPGYEQYF
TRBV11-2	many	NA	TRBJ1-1	CASRITGTEAFF
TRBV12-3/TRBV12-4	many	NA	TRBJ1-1	CASSYQPGNTEAFF
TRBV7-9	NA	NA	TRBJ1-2	CASSFVGADYGYTF
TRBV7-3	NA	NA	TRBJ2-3	CASSLEPGSDTQYF
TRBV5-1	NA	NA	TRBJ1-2	CASSFRLGREMGYTF
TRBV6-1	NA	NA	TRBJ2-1	CASSESSGHKGDEQFF
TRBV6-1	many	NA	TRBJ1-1	CASSQRRLEAFF
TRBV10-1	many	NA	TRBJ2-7	CASSSGPSSEQYF
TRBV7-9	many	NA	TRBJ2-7	CASSLTSDYEQYF